This T cell receptor beta chain was sequenced for a study of CD8 T cells in ankylosing spondylitis. Study-level results: About 8 highly homologous variants made up a TCR beta motif, and this motif appeared characteristic of ankylosing spondylitis blood. In peripheral blood, disease-linked CD8+ clones occurred at relatively low frequencies. Clones tied to disease were said to be significantly enriched in matched ankylosing spondylitis synovial fluid. Past research had described some motif variants in reactive arthritis synovial fluid and blood.

The CDR3 has 14 residues. Germline CDR1 reads MNHNS; CDR2 reads SASEGT. V lost 7 bases and J 8 bases, leaving 17 bases between the germline ends. In this sample, this clonotype turned up many times. Antigen: not known. A quantitative 5'-RACE method, one with molecular barcodes, was used to make TCR beta libraries. TCRdb processed the 5' RACE reads anew with MiXCR; each CDR3 protein has one entry. The sample includes some 330,000 distinct CDR3 sequences, roughly 8% of them seen just once. This sequence was found in a male donor with ankylosing spondylitis. The chain uses TRBV6-1 and TRBJ2-2, with D uncertain. Material for sequencing was blood, either unsorted or a sorted T cell fraction (not recorded which). The CDR3 loop is CASTRTAAVGELFF. CDR3 DNA: TGTGCCAGCACAAGAACAGCCGCGGTGGGGGAGCTGTTTTTT.